Listed below are T cell receptor beta chains from one sample, sequenced in a study of cytomegalovirus exposure and HLA in healthy donors. Assay used: immunoSEQ multiplex PCR; TCRdb lists only in-frame clones, some missing. Of 95,000 to 150,000 clones in the sample, roughly 80% were seen once. Sequencing was performed on PBMCs. These receptors all come from a middle-aged man in good health and CMV-seronegative. Both conserved end residues are part of each CDR3. Each record gives: D gene, J gene, V gene, clone size, CDR3 DNA, CDR3 protein. The D gene is left open where the match is weak. A clone size is listed for some rows: how often the clone was seen (once, few, many), or a class if it is expanded.

TRBD2 TRBJ2-3 TRBV19 few TGTGCCAGTAGTATCTCTAGCGGGGTAGGAGATACGCAGTATTTT CASSISSGVGDTQYF
NA TRBJ1-5 TRBV29-1 NA TGCAGCGCCGGACACGGCAATCAGCCCCAGCATTTT CSAGHGNQPQHF
TRBD1 TRBJ2-2 TRBV18 few TGTGCCAGCACTCGGACAGGCACCGGGGAGCTGTTTTTT CASTRTGTGELFF
NA TRBJ1-5 TRBV5-5 NA TGTGCCAGCAGCTTTATTAGCAATCAGCCCCAGCATTTT CASSFISNQPQHF
TRBD1 TRBJ1-5 TRBV6-1 NA TGTGCCAGCAGTCCGGACAGGCCTCCCCAGCCCCAGCATTTT CASSPDRPPQPQHF
NA TRBJ1-1 TRBV13 NA TGTGCCAGCAGCTTAGACCCGCGGGACACTGAAGCTTTCTTT CASSLDPRDTEAFF
TRBD1 TRBJ2-1 TRBV4-2 NA TGTGCCAGCAGCCACCCAATAAAGGGGGCGAGCGACAATGAGCAGTTCTTC CASSHPIKGASDNEQFF
NA TRBJ2-2 TRBV28 NA TGTGCCAGCATGAACGGTCACACCGGGGAGCTGTTTTTT CASMNGHTGELFF
NA TRBJ2-5 TRBV7-2 NA TGTGCCAGCAGCTTACAAACAGCACAAGAGACCCAGTACTTC CASSLQTAQETQYF
TRBD1 TRBJ2-5 TRBV7-2 NA TGTGCCAGCAGCTTAGCTACGACAGGGCAAGAGACCCAGTACTTC CASSLATTGQETQYF
NA TRBJ2-2 TRBV6-1 NA TGTGCCACCATTGACAGGTCGAACACCGGGGAGCTGTTTTTT CATIDRSNTGELFF
NA TRBJ2-7 TRBV6-1 NA TGTGCCAGCAGTGTAACAACACAGGGAGGGAAGAGCGAGCAGTACTTC CASSVTTQGGKSEQYF
NA TRBJ1-4 TRBV5-4 few TGTGCCAGCAGCTTGGCTGTTGGGAGTGAAAAACTGTTTTTT CASSLAVGSEKLFF
TRBD1 TRBJ2-5 TRBV7-2 NA TGTGCCAGCACCAGGACAGGGGCGTGGGAGACCCAGTACTTC CASTRTGAWETQYF
NA TRBJ2-1 TRBV13 few TGTGCCAGCAGCTTACGGGGGAATGAGCAGTTCTTC CASSLRGNEQFF
TRBD1 TRBJ1-1 TRBV7-9 NA TGTGCCAGCAGTGAGGTTGGGGACAGGGGGCCCACTGAAGCTTTCTTT CASSEVGDRGPTEAFF
TRBD2 TRBJ2-5 TRBV11-1 NA TGTGCCAGCAGCCCGCGTATAAGGACTAGTATGGAGACCCAGTACTTC CASSPRIRTSMETQYF
TRBD2 TRBJ2-2 TRBV7-2 NA TGTGCCAGCAGCCAACTAGCGGGGTCCACCGGGGAGCTGTTTTTT CASSQLAGSTGELFF
NA TRBJ1-3 TRBV10-3 once TGTGCCATCACTGGCTCTGGAGGTGGAAACACCATATATTTT CAITGSGGGNTIYF
NA TRBJ1-2 TRBV28 once TGTGCCAGCAGTTACCTACCGCAGGGCGGAGGCTACACCTTC CASSYLPQGGGYTF
NA TRBJ1-5 TRBV5-1 NA TGCGCCAGCAGCTTGGAAGGGGTAGGGGATCAGCCCCAGCATTTT CASSLEGVGDQPQHF
NA TRBJ1-3 TRBV5-4 once TGTGCCAGCAGCTTGGCCGGGAGAGAAAACACCATATATTTT CASSLAGRENTIYF
TRBD2 TRBJ2-7 TRBV19 NA TGTGCCAGTAGTACCATAGCGGGAGGCGAGCAGTACTTC CASSTIAGGEQYF
TRBD1 TRBJ2-2 TRBV19 NA TGTGCCAGCACCTTAGACGACAGGGGTCTAAACACCGGGGAGCTGTTTTTT CASTLDDRGLNTGELFF
TRBD1 TRBJ2-1 TRBV4-3 NA TGCGCCAGCAGCCATGGGACAGGGGGAAGGAGTGAGCAGTTCTTC CASSHGTGGRSEQFF
TRBD2 TRBJ2-1 TRBV7-3 NA TGTGCCAGCAGCTTAAGAGGACTAGCGGGAGCCTCCTACAATGAGCAGTTCTTC CASSLRGLAGASYNEQFF
NA TRBJ2-5 TRBV9 NA TGTGCCAGCAGCCCGAGGGGGCAAGAGACCCAGTACTTC CASSPRGQETQYF
NA TRBJ1-5 TRBV30 NA TGTGCCTGGAGCGGAGGCAATCAGCCCCAGCATTTT CAWSGGNQPQHF
TRBD2 TRBJ2-1 TRBV13 once TGTGCCAGCAGCTTAGAGGCTAGCGGGGGGGACTACAATGAGCAGTTCTTC CASSLEASGGDYNEQFF
TRBD1 TRBJ2-7 TRBV5-1 few TGCGCCAGCAGCATCCGGGACAGCGTCGCCGAGCAGTACTTC CASSIRDSVAEQYF
TRBD1 TRBJ2-7 TRBV15 NA TGTGCCACCAGCAACCGTCGACAGGGTGCCTACGAGCAGTACTTC CATSNRRQGAYEQYF
TRBD2 TRBJ2-1 TRBV7-2 few TGTGCCAGCTCCTTGGGACTAGCTTGGAATGAGCAGTTCTTC CASSLGLAWNEQFF
NA TRBJ1-1 TRBV29-1 NA TGCAGCGTTTCTCGTATGAACACTGAAGCTTTCTTT CSVSRMNTEAFF
NA TRBJ2-7 TRBV27 once TGTGCCAGCAGTTCCACAGGGTTCGACGAGCAGTACTTC CASSSTGFDEQYF
TRBD2 TRBJ2-7 TRBV7-9 NA TGTGCCAGCAGCTTCGCTAGCGGGAGTCCCTACGAGCAGTACTTC CASSFASGSPYEQYF
NA TRBJ2-2 TRBV30 NA TGTGCCTGGAGCCGACAGACTAACACCGGGGAGCTGTTTTTT CAWSRQTNTGELFF
TRBD2 TRBJ2-2 TRBV19 NA TGTGCCAGTAGTCCCGTGTGGGAGGGCCCCGGGGAGCTGTTTTTT CASSPVWEGPGELFF
NA TRBJ1-1 TRBV6-5 NA TGTGCCAGCAGTTACGGGGGCAGGGGTGTATACACTGAAGCTTTCTTT CASSYGGRGVYTEAFF
TRBD2 TRBJ2-2 TRBV4-1 NA TGCGCCAGCAGCCAAGATCCTAGCGGATACACCGGGGAGCTGTTTTTT CASSQDPSGYTGELFF
NA TRBJ2-3 TRBV11-2 NA TGTGCCAGCACCCCCCCGTCCAGCGGACTCCAGTATTTT CASTPPSSGLQYF
TRBD1 TRBJ2-3 TRBV19 NA TGTGCCAGTAGCCTAATAGGAGGGGGACAGGGGGCAGATACGCAGTATTTT CASSLIGGGQGADTQYF
NA TRBJ1-1 TRBV19 few TGTGCCAGTAGTATCTTCGGGAGGACTGAAGCTTTCTTT CASSIFGRTEAFF
NA TRBJ2-2 TRBV4-1 once TGCGCCAGCAGCCAGGGAATACCGGGACTGGCGAACACCGGGGAGCTGTTTTTT CASSQGIPGLANTGELFF
NA TRBJ1-1 TRBV5-1 NA TGCGCCAGCAGCTTGCCGGGGATGAACACTGAAGCTTTCTTT CASSLPGMNTEAFF
TRBD2 TRBJ2-7 TRBV7-2 NA TGTGCCAGCAGCTTTAGCGGGGGGAGGTACGAGCAGTACTTC CASSFSGGRYEQYF
TRBD1 TRBJ1-2 TRBV19 NA TGTGCCAGTAGCCAGACAGGGGGCGGCTACACCTTC CASSQTGGGYTF
TRBD2 TRBJ2-1 TRBV4-3 NA TGCGCCAGCAGCCAAGATGGGCGGGAGAGGGATGAGCAGTTCTTC CASSQDGRERDEQFF
TRBD2 TRBJ2-2 TRBV7-2 NA TGTGCCAGCAGCCCCGTTAGCGGGGGGGGACCCGGGGAGCTGTTTTTT CASSPVSGGGPGELFF
NA TRBJ1-5 TRBV27 NA TGTGCCAGCAGTTTACAGGGGCTAGGGCAGCCCCGGCATTTT CASSLQGLGQPRHF
NA TRBJ1-5 TRBV27 NA TGTGCCAGCAGTTCGTTGGGGGCGTGGGCTCAGCCCCAGCATTTT CASSSLGAWAQPQHF
NA TRBJ1-5 TRBV11-2 NA TGTGCCAGCAGCTTAGGGGGAGAGCTAAATCAGCCCCAGCATTTT CASSLGGELNQPQHF
TRBD1 TRBJ2-2 TRBV9 NA TGTGCCAGCAGCTTCTCCGGGACAGGGTCCGCCGGGGAGCTGTTTTTT CASSFSGTGSAGELFF
NA TRBJ2-1 TRBV28 once TGTGCCAGCCAAGCGATTGGTCATGAGCAGTTCTTC CASQAIGHEQFF
TRBD1 TRBJ2-7 TRBV2 NA TGTGCCAGCAGCCCTTTAACAGGGGGGAGCTCCGAGCAGTACTTC CASSPLTGGSSEQYF
TRBD2 TRBJ2-7 TRBV4-1 NA TGCGCCAGCAGCCCGTCTTCTGGAGCGGGGCCCTACGAGCAGTACTTC CASSPSSGAGPYEQYF
TRBD1 TRBJ2-5 TRBV18 NA TGTGCCAGCTCATCACAGGGGGCAGTCCAAGAGACCCAGTACTTC CASSSQGAVQETQYF
TRBD1 TRBJ2-3 TRBV5-6 NA TGTGCCAGCAGCTTGGGACAGGGAGTTCGCACAGATACGCAGTATTTT CASSLGQGVRTDTQYF
TRBD2 TRBJ2-3 TRBV25-1 NA TGTGCCAGCAGTCAACTAGCGGGAGGCCCTAGCACAGATACGCAGTATTTT CASSQLAGGPSTDTQYF
TRBD2 TRBJ2-3 TRBV27 NA TGTGCCAGCAGTTTATGGACTAGCGGTCCCTTAGCGGGTACGCAGTATTTT CASSLWTSGPLAGTQYF